These 28 T cell receptor beta chains came from one sample sequenced in a study of CD8+CD57+ T cells in acquired aplastic anemia. The TCR beta profiling, which covered VDJ combination and CDR3 sequence, was carried out using genomic DNA as the template. TCRdb recomputed calls from the reads with MiXCR, one row per CDR3 protein. This repertoire shows about 110,000 distinct CDR3 sequences, approximately 48% found once; its top ten account for around a third. The source material was sorted CD4+, CD8+, or CD8+CD57+ T cells (not recorded which) from PBMCs. The receptors were sampled from a human donor in good health, serving as a control.

This clonotype appeared many times. The gene calls are TRBV19 and TRBJ1-2, with D tentatively TRBD1 (6 bases). CDR3 length: 16 amino acids. V was cut by 5 bases and J by 4 bases, with 20 bases left in between. CDR1 is LNHDA, CDR2 SQIVND, per germline (reference sequence). The CDR3 is CASSPHRDTGIYGYTF. The CDR3 DNA follows: TGTGCCAGTAGTCCTCACAGAGACACAGGGATCTATGGCTACACCTTC. The variable domain in full, with the rest retrieved from reference TRBV19 and TRBJ1-2, is DGGITQSPKYLFRKEGQNVTLSCEQNLNHDAMYWYRQDPGQGLRLIYYSQIVNDFQKGDIAEGYSVSREKKESFPLTVTSAQKNPTAFYLCASSPHRDTGIYGYTFGSGTRLTVV.

V and J are TRBV19 and TRBJ1-5; D possibly corresponds to TRBD1 (6 bases). Germline loops: CDR1 LNHDA, CDR2 SQIVND (reference sequence). V lost 5 bases, J lost 4 bases, and 12 bases lay in between. The CDR3 spans 14 residues. CDR3: CASSGDRRNQPQHF. The DNA for the CDR3 is TGTGCCAGTAGTGGAGACAGGAGGAATCAGCCCCAGCATTTT. Variable domain in full (rest from reference TRBV19 and TRBJ1-5): DGGITQSPKYLFRKEGQNVTLSCEQNLNHDAMYWYRQDPGQGLRLIYYSQIVNDFQKGDIAEGYSVSREKKESFPLTVTSAQKNPTAFYLCASSGDRRNQPQHFGDGTRLSIL.

The chain has TRBV20-1 and TRBJ2-1, with 12 bases identical to TRBD2. V gave up 1 base and J gave up 7 bases; unmatched junction bases: 2. Germline V CDR1 and CDR2: DFQATT, SNEGSKA (reference sequence). This CDR3 has 14 residues. CDR3 in amino acids: CSARASGGANEQFF. As DNA, the CDR3 is TGCAGTGCTAGAGCTAGCGGGGGGGCTAATGAGCAGTTCTTC.

A note on this clonotype: This may arise from a read error, as a much more abundant clone is one base away. The chain is built from TRBV20-1 and TRBJ2-7, with 9 bases matching TRBD2. The V gene's germline CDR1 is DFQATT and CDR2 SNEGSKA (reference sequence). This CDR3 contains 16 residues. CDR3 nucleotides: TGCGGTGCTAGACCAAGTATAGCGGGGGACACCTACGAGCAGTACTTC. Translated: CGARPSIAGDTYEQYF.

There are many counts of this clonotype. The V gene is TRBV20-1, the J gene TRBJ2-7; D possibly corresponds to TRBD1 (8 bases). V shed 1 base and J shed 4 bases, with 11 bases lying between them. The CDR3 length is 13 residues. Germline assignment: CDR1 DFQATT and CDR2 SNEGSKA (reference sequence). The CDR3 sequence is CSARVQGGYEQYF. CDR3 DNA: TGCAGTGCTAGAGTACAGGGGGGGTACGAGCAGTACTTC.

The gene calls are TRBV7-3 and TRBJ1-5, with no clear D. Trimming removed 2 bases from V and 4 bases from J, with 3 bases in between. Germline V gene sequence: CDR1 SGHTA, CDR2 FQGTGA. The CDR3 is made up of 12 amino acids. As DNA, the CDR3 is TGTGCCAGCAGCTTAGAGAATCAGCCCCAGCATTTT. This sequence encodes CASSLENQPQHF.

The chain recombines TRBV19 with TRBJ2-7, with 10 bases lining up with TRBD1. Per germline, CDR1 LNHDA and CDR2 SQIVND (reference sequence). This CDR3 is 14 amino acids long. Germline trimming cut 9 bases from V and 3 bases from J; bases unmatched to any gene: 8. The CDR3 region is CARNWDRGYYEQYV. The CDR3 DNA follows: TGTGCCAGGAACTGGGACAGGGGATACTACGAGCAGTACGTC.

This clonotype came up once. The V and J genes are TRBV2 and TRBJ1-2, with a possible D match to TRBD1 (5 bases). The germline V and J ends were trimmed by 5 bases and 6 bases, with 13 bases remaining between them. This CDR3 is built from 13 residues. From germline, CDR1 is SNHLY and CDR2 FYNNEI. DNA of the CDR3: TGTGCCAGCAGTTTAGTGGCAGGGCATGGCTACACCTTC. It codes for CASSLVAGHGYTF.

The chain carries TRBV7-8 and TRBJ2-7; D perhaps matches TRBD1 (6 bases). The germline CDR1 and CDR2 sequences are SGHVS and FQNEAQ. Trimming took off 7 bases at V and 6 bases at J, with 13 bases between the two ends. The CDR3 totals 12 residues. The CDR3 sequence: CASNSGAGEQYF. In DNA, the CDR3 is TGTGCCAGCAACTCAGGGGCCGGCGAGCAGTACTTC.

The rearrangement joins TRBV20-1 to TRBJ1-2; possibly TRBD1 for D (5 bases). Trimming removed 6 bases at V and 0 bases at J, with 11 bases between. This CDR3 comprises 13 residues. Germline V gene sequence: CDR1 DFQATT, CDR2 SNEGSKA (reference sequence). The CDR3 reads CSAIDRANYGYTF. CDR3 coding DNA: TGCAGTGCGATCGACAGAGCTAACTATGGCTACACCTTC.

The chain carries TRBV9 and TRBJ2-7; 8 bases line up with TRBD1. The V and J ends lost 3 bases and 6 bases, in that order; junction bases with no gene match: 11. Germline assignment: CDR1 SGDLS and CDR2 YYNGEE. CDR3 length: 15 amino acids. DNA for the CDR3: TGTGCCAGCAGCGAGGAAACAGGGACAGGATGCGAGCAGTACTTC. This translates into CASSEETGTGCEQYF.

This clonotype was seen repeatedly, ten times or more. V is TRBV7-8 and J is TRBJ1-1; 9 bases are a match to TRBD1. Trimming took 3 bases from V and 7 from J; bases not matched to a gene: 9. The length of the CDR3 is 15 residues. Germline loops: CDR1 SGHVS, CDR2 FQNEAQ. CDR3 sequence reads: CASSLGQGPAGEAFF. In DNA form, the CDR3 reads TGTGCCAGCAGCTTGGGACAGGGCCCTGCCGGTGAAGCTTTCTTT.

The chain has TRBV9 and TRBJ1-2; TRBD1 is a possible D gene (6 bases). CDR3 length: 15 residues. CDR1 and CDR2 (germline): SGDLS, YYNGEE. V dropped 3 bases and J dropped 8 bases, with 20 bases sitting between them. This CDR3 reads CASSAPPTGRGGYTF. The CDR3 DNA follows: TGTGCCAGCAGCGCTCCCCCTACAGGGAGAGGCGGCTACACCTTC.

This clonotype has just a few counts. In DNA form, the CDR3 reads TGTGCCAGCAGTTTCTCCGGACAGAACACTGAAGCTTTCTTT. It encodes CASSFSGQNTEAFF. The chain employs TRBV27 and TRBJ1-1; tentative D call: TRBD1 (5 bases). The germline V and J ends were trimmed by 3 bases and 1 base, with 9 bases remaining between them. CDR1 MNHEY and CDR2 SMNVEV come from the germline V gene (reference sequence). The CDR3 has 14 amino acids.

J is TRBJ1-2 and V is TRBV15; TRBD1 matches at 7 bases. Per the germline V gene, CDR1 is LNHNV and CDR2 is YYDKDF (reference sequence). The CDR3 totals 16 residues. V was pared by 5 bases and J by 5 bases, with 14 bases of the junction left unmatched. The CDR3 nucleotides read TGTGCCACCAGCGGCGGGGCAGGGGGTCCCAGGTATGGCTACACCTTC. It specifies CATSGGAGGPRYGYTF.

For this clonotype: The junction departs from germline at one end; a sequencing error may be responsible. CDR3 protein: CASRESAGRADTQYF. The CDR3 DNA is TGTGCCAGCAGGGAATCAGCGGGTAGGGCAGATACGCAGTATTTT. The gene calls are TRBV25-1 and TRBJ2-3; possibly TRBD2 for D (6 bases). In germline, CDR1 is MGHDK, CDR2 SYGVNS. The CDR3 runs to 15 residues.

The genes are TRBV2 and TRBJ1-5; 7 nucleotides line up with TRBD1. The CDR3 consists of 14 residues. V trimming: 6 bases; J trimming: 4 bases; junction bases outside the gene matches: 6. CDR1 and CDR2 (germline): SNHLY, FYNNEI. The CDR3 nucleotides read TGTGCCAGCAGAATCGGACAGGATAATCAGCCCCAGCATTTT. Its protein is CASRIGQDNQPQHF.

This chain joins TRBV7-6 and TRBJ2-5; 7 bases agree with TRBD1. V dropped 3 bases and J dropped 5; count of bases not matched to a gene: 12. Germline CDR1 reads SGHVS; CDR2 reads FNYEAQ. The CDR3 has 16 residues. DNA of the CDR3: TGTGCCAGCAGCTTTGACAGGGATCCGCCAAGGGAGACCCAGTACTTC. Encoded protein: CASSFDRDPPRETQYF.

The V and J genes are TRBV25-1 and TRBJ2-5; either TRBD1 or TRBD2 may fit D (7 bases each). The CDR3 contains 15 residues. Between the trimmed V and J ends, which lost 4 bases and 6 bases, there was a span of 18 bases. CDR1 MGHDK and CDR2 SYGVNS come from the germline V gene. This chain's CDR3 is CASSAAQGGKQTQYF. For the CDR3, the DNA is TGTGCCAGCAGTGCAGCGCAGGGGGGGAAACAGACCCAGTACTTC.

CDR3 residues: CSVEGSGTDTQYF. CDR3 sequence (DNA): TGCAGCGTTGAAGGTAGTGGCACAGATACGCAGTATTTT. V and J are TRBV29-1 and TRBJ2-3, with D unresolved. The CDR3 runs to 13 residues. Germline assignment: CDR1 SQVTM and CDR2 ANQGSEA. Trimming pared 1 base from V and 1 base from J, leaving 6 bases between.

This clonotype was recorded a few times. V is TRBV7-9 and J is TRBJ2-7; D gene ambiguous. This CDR3 is built from 11 residues. CDR1 SEHNR and CDR2 FQNEAQ come from the germline V gene (reference sequence). V lost 4 bases and J lost 3, with 4 bases in between. The chain's CDR3 is CASSSFYEQYF. CDR3 bases: TGTGCCAGCAGCTCCTTCTACGAGCAGTACTTC.

This clonotype was seen at least ten times. The chain combines TRBV27 with TRBJ1-2; D is unresolved. There are 13 residues in the CDR3. In germline, CDR1 is MNHEY, CDR2 SMNVEV (reference sequence). With 5 bases removed from V and 2 bases from J, the gap between germline ends came to 9 bases. The CDR3 loop is CASSPTRNYGYTF. CDR3 coding DNA: TGTGCCAGCAGTCCAACAAGAAACTATGGCTACACCTTC.

This chain connects TRBV5-1 to TRBJ2-3, with D hard to call. Germline V lookup: CDR1 SGHRS, CDR2 YFSETQ. Trimming left V 3 bases short and J 6 bases short, with 11 bases between. CDR3 length: 13 residues. CDR3 coding DNA: TGCGCCAGCAGCTCCGAAAACGTCGATACGCAGTATTTT. Translation: CASSSENVDTQYF.

The table lists this clonotype with a count of one. The rearrangement uses TRBV9 and TRBJ1-6, with D perhaps matching TRBD1 (5 bases). With 7 bases removed from V and 4 bases from J, the gap between germline ends came to 12 bases. Germline CDR1 reads SGDLS; CDR2 reads YYNGEE. This CDR3 has 14 amino acids. As DNA, the CDR3 is TGTGCCAGCGGGGAACGACAGTATAATTCACCCCTCCACTTT. Amino acid sequence: CASGERQYNSPLHF.

The chain uses TRBV24-1 and TRBJ2-1; no definite D call. Trimming removed 5 bases at V and 8 bases at J, with 6 bases between. The CDR3 has 11 residues. CDR1 and CDR2 from the germline V gene are KGHDR and SFDVKD. This CDR3 reads CATSVGYEQFF. CDR3 DNA sequence: TGTGCCACCAGTGTCGGATATGAGCAGTTCTTC.

The sample holds many counts of this clonotype. The gene calls are TRBV29-1 and TRBJ2-7; D gene uncertain. Germline V CDR1 and CDR2: SQVTM, ANQGSEA. The V end was cut by 6 bases, the J end by 2 bases, with 11 bases between. The CDR3 covers 12 residues. CDR3 sequence (DNA): TGCAGCGTCGGGCCAGGAACCTACGAGCAGTACTTC. It encodes CSVGPGTYEQYF.

This chain uses TRBV5-4 with TRBJ2-1; D call uncertain. The V end was cut by 5 bases, the J end by 5 bases, with 14 bases between. CDR3 size: 14 residues. Germline V gives CDR1 SGHNT, CDR2 YYREEE (reference sequence). CDR3 sequence reads: CASRLGLLDNEQFF. CDR3 DNA: TGTGCCAGCAGGCTGGGTCTTCTAGACAATGAGCAGTTCTTC. Full variable domain (outside the CDR3, taken from reference TRBV5-4 and TRBJ2-1): ETGVTQSPTHLIKTRGQQVTLRCSSQSGHNTVSWYQQALGQGPQFIFQYYREEENGRGNFPPRFSGLQFPNYSSELNVNALELDDSALYLCASRLGLLDNEQFFGPGTRLTVL.

This clonotype was observed many times. The rearrangement joins TRBV27 to TRBJ2-7, with D possibly TRBD2 on 6 matching bases. The CDR3 consists of 14 residues. Trimming cost V 6 bases and J 4 bases, with 16 bases left between them. Germline CDR1 reads MNHEY; CDR2 reads SMNVEV (reference sequence). The CDR3 DNA sequence: TGTGCCAGCAGCCGCGCGGAGGGGATTTACGAGCAGTACTTC. Translated: CASSRAEGIYEQYF.